The clone carrying this T cell receptor beta chain has only a few counts. This specimen comes from a study of T-cell reconstitution after alpha-beta-depleted transplantation in children. Construction of the TCRbeta library involved unique molecular identifiers. TCRdb called the PCR reads again in MiXCR, with one record for every CDR3 protein. The repertoire includes hundreds of thousands of distinct CDR3 sequences, roughly 13% of them detected once, and 0.79% sits in the top ten. The V gene's germline CDR1 is MRHNA and CDR2 SNTAGT. This CDR3 is 15 amino acids long. The V end lost 4 bases, the J end lost 0 bases, and 10 bases lay between the germline ends.

The J gene is TRBJ2-1, the V gene TRBV6-4; weak D call: TRBD2 (5 bases). The specimen comprised PBMCs, sampled before TCRalphabeta/CD19-depleted stem cell transplant. This clonotype was obtained from a girl under 10 years old with congenital amegakaryocytic thrombocytopenia, due to receive a stem cell transplant. The CDR3 DNA follows: TGTGCCAGCAGTGTAGAAGGGAGCTCCTACAATGAGCAGTTCTTC. Protein product: CASSVEGSSYNEQFF.